This is a list of T cell receptor beta chains from one sample in a study of graft-versus-host responses after intestinal transplantation. Clones were read by immunoSEQ multiplex PCR, and TCRdb kept only the in-frame ones, dropping some. The table lists approximately 4,700 clones, 27% of them singletons. Specimen: alloreactive CD8+ T cells from a mixed lymphocyte reaction culture, collected before transplantation. The receptors derive from a human patient who was an organ donor for intestinal transplantation. CDR3s include the opening cysteine and the closing phenylalanine or tryptophan. A D gene is named only where the DNA matches it firmly. Not all rows give a size; the values are once, few, many and, for expanded clones, a class.

d_call	v_call	j_call	clone_size	cdr3_nt	cdr3_aa
TRBD1	TRBV7-6	TRBJ2-1	medium-sized	TGTGCCAGCAGCATACAGCCGGGACAGGGGATTGAGCAGTTCTTC	CASSIQPGQGIEQFF
TRBD1	TRBV29-1	TRBJ2-1	medium-sized	TGCAGCGTTGAGGGACAGGGCCTAATCAATGAGCAGTTCTTC	CSVEGQGLINEQFF
-	TRBV27	TRBJ2-1	few	TGTGCCAGCAGTTTAGGACCGCGGGGCATCGGGCAGTTCTTC	CASSLGPRGIGQFF
-	TRBV29-1	TRBJ1-2	medium-sized	TGCAGCGTTGAAGTGGGGGGTTATGGCTACACCTTC	CSVEVGGYGYTF
TRBD1	TRBV5-8	TRBJ1-2	-	TGTGCCAGCAGCAACCGGGACAGGGGGGTTCTTAGCTATGGCTACACCTTC	CASSNRDRGVLSYGYTF
TRBD2	TRBV7-9	TRBJ2-3	medium-sized	TGTGCCAGCAGTCAAATAGCGGGGGTTTCTACAGATACGCAGTATTTT	CASSQIAGVSTDTQYF
-	TRBV14	TRBJ1-5	-	TGTGCCAGCGCCGCCGGGAGCAATCAGCCCCAGCATTTT	CASAAGSNQPQHF
TRBD1	TRBV7-9	TRBJ1-2	-	TGTGCCAGCAGCGCACGGACAGGGCACTATGGCTACACCTTC	CASSARTGHYGYTF
TRBD1	TRBV14	TRBJ2-3	-	TGTGCCAGCAGCCAAGTTGTACAGGGGGAGAGGGATACGCAGTATTTT	CASSQVVQGERDTQYF
-	TRBV7-8	TRBJ2-5	-	TGTGCCAGCAGCTTTCTAAGGGGCGCGGAGACCCAGTACTTC	CASSFLRGAETQYF
-	TRBV10-1	TRBJ2-3	medium-sized	TGCGCCAGCAGCCGGGACTTGTCTAGCACAGATACGCAGTATTTT	CASSRDLSSTDTQYF
TRBD1	TRBV5-1	TRBJ1-5	few	TGCGCCAGCAGCGAACCGGGACAGCGACCTATTAGCAATCAGCCCCAGCATTTT	CASSEPGQRPISNQPQHF
-	TRBV7-9	TRBJ1-3	many	TGTGCCAGCAGCTTGAACACGGGGGGCATTGCTGGAAACACCATATATTTT	CASSLNTGGIAGNTIYF
-	TRBV4-1	TRBJ2-5	-	TGCGCCAGCAGCCAAGTTGGAGAGGAGACCCAGTACTTC	CASSQVGEETQYF
-	TRBV2	TRBJ1-5	many	TGTGCCAGCAGTGAACGTTTTGTAGTACAGGACATCCAGCCCCAGCATTTT	CASSERFVVQDIQPQHF
TRBD1	TRBV4-1	TRBJ1-4	-	TGCGCCAGCAGCCAAGATCGAGGGACAGGGGTCGAAAAACTGTTTTTT	CASSQDRGTGVEKLFF
TRBD2	TRBV28	TRBJ2-3	-	TGTGCCAGCCGACCCTCGACTAGCGGGGCAACAGATACGCAGTATTTT	CASRPSTSGATDTQYF
-	TRBV7-9	TRBJ2-1	-	TGTGCCAGCAGCACTTACTGGAATGAGCAGTTCTTC	CASSTYWNEQFF
TRBD2	TRBV2	TRBJ2-2	few	TGTGCCAGCAGTGACGTTGGGGAGCGGGGGGGCCGAACCGGGGAGCTGTTTTTT	CASSDVGERGGRTGELFF
-	TRBV27	TRBJ1-1	-	TGTGCCAGCAGTTTATTTATGAACACTGAAGCTTTCTTT	CASSLFMNTEAFF
-	TRBV7-9	TRBJ1-5	-	TGTGCCAGCAGCCCTATCAATCAGCCCCAGCATTTT	CASSPINQPQHF
-	TRBV27	TRBJ1-6	medium-sized	TGTGCCAGCAGTTTATACACCAGCGCATATAATTCACCCCTCCACTTT	CASSLYTSAYNSPLHF
-	TRBV1	TRBJ1-6	-	TGCACCAGCAGCCAAGATTTAAGGGGCGGTGGACAATCACCCCTCCACTTT	CTSSQDLRGGGQSPLHF